What follows are 21 T cell receptor beta chains derived from one specimen sequenced in a study of early T cells in non-severe SARS-CoV-2 infection. Via MiXCR, TCRdb re-called the 5' RACE reads, giving one row per CDR3 protein. The data show 27,000 or so distinct CDR3 sequences, about 3.8% seen once. Sequencing was performed on whole blood. These receptors were taken from an adult who was a healthcare worker with PCR-confirmed SARS-CoV-2 infection or an uninfected control (not recorded which).

This clonotype came up many times. CDR3 sequence: CASSLLSPNNSPLHF. The CDR3 bases are TGTGCCAGCAGCTTACTGTCACCCAATAATTCACCCCTCCACTTT. The chain is built from TRBV7-9 and TRBJ1-6; D is ambiguous. Germline V gene data show CDR1 as SEHNR and CDR2 as FQNEAQ (reference sequence). CDR3 length: 15 amino acids. Trimming shortened V by 2 bases and J by 5 bases, and 10 bases separated the two germline ends.

Ten or more counts support this clonotype. CDR3 nucleotides: TGTGCCTGGAGTGGACAGGGGGCGTGGGAGCTGTTTTTT. It encodes CAWSGQGAWELFF. The chain recombines TRBV30 with TRBJ2-2; 10 bases align to TRBD1. Germline lookup yields CDR1 GTSNPN and CDR2 SVGIG (reference sequence). V lost 1 base and J lost 9; bases outside the gene matches: 2. The CDR3 contains 13 residues.

This clonotype was counted at least ten times. The chain has TRBV18 and TRBJ1-1; TRBD1 aligns across 12 bases. This CDR3 region has 17 residues. J lost 4 bases, V lost 3 bases, and 9 bases had no gene match. The germline V gene has CDR1 KGHSH and CDR2 LQKENI. For the CDR3, the DNA is TGTGCCAGCTCACCTCCGGGACAGGGGGCGCGAAGCACTGAAGCTTTCTTT. The encoded protein is CASSPPGQGARSTEAFF.

This clonotype was recorded at least ten times. This chain links TRBV4-3 with TRBJ2-1; the D call may be TRBD1 or TRBD2 (5 bases each). V was shortened by 0 bases and J by 10 bases, with 19 bases between the two germline ends. The CDR3 loop spans 16 amino acids. Germline CDR1 is LGHNA and CDR2 is YSLEER. CDR3 loop: CASSQDNAGAANEQFF. CDR3 DNA sequence: TGCGCCAGCAGCCAAGATAACGCCGGGGCCGCAAACGAGCAGTTCTTC.

This clonotype was observed many times. This sequence joins TRBV29-1 and TRBJ2-5, with D possibly matching TRBD2 (5 bases). With 6 bases removed from V and 1 base from J, the gap between germline ends came to 12 bases. Germline V gives CDR1 SQVTM, CDR2 ANQGSEA. CDR3 length: 13 amino acids. Here the CDR3 DNA reads TGCAGCGTCCAACGGGGTATCCAAGAGACCCAGTACTTC. This encodes CSVQRGIQETQYF.

The gene calls are TRBV7-9 and TRBJ2-5, with 7 nucleotides matching TRBD1. In germline, CDR1 is SEHNR, CDR2 FQNEAQ (reference sequence). J lost 5 bases, V lost 5 bases, and 8 bases had no gene match. This CDR3 contains 14 residues. CDR3 amino acids: CASSADRVRETQYF. The CDR3 DNA follows: TGTGCCAGCAGCGCCGACAGGGTTCGGGAGACCCAGTACTTC. Full variable domain (rest looked up from reference TRBV7-9 and TRBJ2-5): DTGVSQNPRHKITKRGQNVTFRCDPISEHNRLYWYRQTLGQGPEFLTYFQNEAQLEKSRLLSDRFSAERPKGSFSTLEIQRTEQGDSAMYLCASSADRVRETQYFGPGTRLLVL.

This clonotype was observed many times. This chain links TRBV7-6 with TRBJ2-1; D perhaps matches TRBD1 (6 bases). The CDR3 contains 14 residues. Germline CDR1 and CDR2: SGHVS and FNYEAQ. Trimming removed 5 bases from V and 5 bases from J, with 13 bases in between. CDR3 DNA: TGTGCCAGCAGCCCCTCGGACAGCAACAATGAGCAGTTCTTC. This sequence encodes CASSPSDSNNEQFF.

This clonotype was seen many times. The J gene is TRBJ2-1, the V gene TRBV10-3; TRBD1 is a possible D gene (5 bases). The CDR3 covers 14 residues. Looked up from germline, CDR1 is ENHRY and CDR2 is SYGVKD. Between the trimmed V and J ends, which lost 5 bases and 7 bases, there was a span of 15 bases. CDR3 bases: TGTGCCATCAGTCTGACCAGGGATGGGAATGAGCAGTTCTTC. Translation: CAISLTRDGNEQFF.

There are many counts of this clonotype. The chain recombines TRBV5-1 with TRBJ2-1, with TRBD2 matching 9 bases. With V trimmed by 3 bases and J by 5 bases, 6 bases remained unmatched. Per the germline V gene, CDR1 is SGHRS and CDR2 is YFSETQ. This CDR3 region has 15 residues. The CDR3 region has the DNA TGCGCCAGCAGCTATGGACTAGCGCGAAACAATGAGCAGTTCTTC. It is translated as CASSYGLARNNEQFF.

This clonotype came up many times. V gene TRBV7-9 combines with J gene TRBJ2-2; TRBD2 agrees at 7 bases. Trimming removed 3 bases from V and 6 bases from J; junction bases left unmatched: 10. The CDR3 is 16 residues long. Germline V lookup: CDR1 SEHNR, CDR2 FQNEAQ (reference sequence). CDR3 sequence reads: CASSLRRESLSGELFF. The CDR3 nucleotides read TGTGCCAGCAGCTTGCGGCGGGAGAGTTTGTCCGGGGAGCTGTTTTTT.

This clonotype was seen repeatedly, ten times or more. The genes are TRBV19 and TRBJ2-2, with 9 nucleotides matching TRBD1. V lost 4 bases to trimming and J lost 6 bases; unmatched junction nucleotides: 6. The CDR3 is made up of 15 amino acids. Germline CDR1 LNHDA, CDR2 SQIVND (reference sequence). The CDR3, as DNA: TGTGCCAGTAGTACCACAGGGGGCGCGTCCGGGGAGCTGTTTTTT. Protein product: CASSTTGGASGELFF.

This clonotype was observed many times. This chain uses TRBV7-6 with TRBJ1-1, with unresolved D. The ends were cut back, 4 bases at V and 2 bases at J, with 8 bases in the middle. Germline CDR1 SGHVS, CDR2 FNYEAQ. This CDR3 comprises 13 residues. The CDR3 nucleotides read TGTGCCAGCAGCTCCTCTGGCAACACTGAAGCTTTCTTT. Translating it yields CASSSSGNTEAFF.

This clonotype has at least ten counts. This chain uses TRBV11-2 with TRBJ1-5; 7 bases agree with TRBD1. The V gene end was trimmed by 1 base and the J gene end by 4 bases; junction bases not matched to a gene: 7. There are 16 residues in the CDR3. The germline CDR1 and CDR2 sequences are SGHAT and FQNNGV. The CDR3 region has the DNA TGTGCCAGCAGCTTAGTTAGAGGGGGCAGGAATCAGCCCCAGCATTTT. Protein: CASSLVRGGRNQPQHF.

The rearrangement uses TRBV5-4 and TRBJ1-1; D uncertain. The CDR3 runs 14 residues. The V end lost 3 bases, the J end lost 2 bases, and 11 bases lay between the germline ends. Germline V gene lookup returns CDR1 SGHNT and CDR2 YYREEE (reference sequence). This CDR3 is CASSYASTNTEAFF. The CDR3 DNA reads TGTGCCAGCAGCTACGCGTCCACTAACACTGAAGCTTTCTTT.

About this clonotype itself: With a much larger clone just one base away, this may be a read error. The J gene is TRBJ2-1, the V gene TRBV18, with 7 positions matching TRBD2. Germline V gene data show CDR1 as KGHSH and CDR2 as LQKENI. CDR3 length: 17 residues. The CDR3 DNA reads TGTGTCAGCTCACTGCCTGGGGGGGATTACTCCTACAATGAGCAGTTCTTC. Encoded protein: CVSSLPGGDYSYNEQFF.

This clonotype was counted ten times or more. The chain has TRBV10-2 and TRBJ2-1; D gene uncertain. Germline V CDR1 and CDR2: WSHSY, SAAADI. CDR3 length: 13 residues. V lost 7 bases and J lost 9, with 16 bases in between. The CDR3: CASNQLRAAEQFF. The CDR3 DNA reads TGCGCCAGCAACCAGCTCAGAGCTGCTGAGCAGTTCTTC.

This clonotype appeared many times. The chain joins TRBV20-1 to TRBJ1-5; 8 bases fit TRBD1. Germline-derived CDR1 and CDR2 are DFQATT and SNEGSKA (reference sequence). This CDR3 is 17 amino acids long. V was clipped by 5 bases and J by 2 bases; unmatched bases: 14. CDR3 loop: CSARAGGWDLGNQPQHF. CDR3 bases: TGCAGTGCTCGTGCAGGGGGCTGGGATTTAGGCAATCAGCCCCAGCATTTT.

This clonotype was counted many times. This chain connects TRBV19 to TRBJ2-3, with D possibly TRBD1 on 5 matching bases. CDR3 length equals 17 residues. Trimming left V 6 bases short and J 1 base short, with 20 bases between. The germline V gene encodes CDR1 LNHDA and CDR2 SQIVND (reference sequence). The CDR3 here is CASSQIVVLGGTDTQYF. As DNA, the CDR3 is TGTGCCAGTAGCCAAATTGTCGTGTTAGGGGGCACAGATACGCAGTATTTT.

This clonotype was seen repeatedly, ten times or more. The gene calls are TRBV11-3 and TRBJ2-1; tentatively, D is TRBD1 (6 bases). Trimming removed 1 base from V and 0 bases from J, with 10 bases in between. This CDR3 has 16 residues. CDR1 is SGHNT, CDR2 YENEEA, per germline. DNA of the CDR3: TGTGCCAGCAGCTTAGGGGGGCTGAGCTCCTACAATGAGCAGTTCTTC. The encoded protein is CASSLGGLSSYNEQFF.

The chain employs TRBV23-1 and TRBJ2-7; D uncertain. TRBV23-1 is identified as an open reading frame with a role that is uncertain. The CDR3 is 16 residues long. V was trimmed by 0 bases and J by 5 bases, leaving 17 bases between them. Here the CDR3 reads CASSQSVKGNFNEQYF. CDR3 bases: TGCGCCAGCAGTCAATCGGTAAAGGGAAATTTCAACGAGCAGTACTTC.

This clonotype occurred many times. The rearrangement uses TRBV6-1 and TRBJ1-3; D is unresolved. The CDR3 contains 15 residues. V lost 0 bases and J 8 bases, leaving 14 bases between the germline ends. In germline, CDR1 is MNHNS, CDR2 SASEGT. CDR3 DNA: TGTGCCAGCAGTGAAGCAGGGCAGTTACCGGACACCATATATTTT. Its protein is CASSEAGQLPDTIYF.